The 18 T cell receptor beta chains reported below all come from one sample, sequenced in a study of CD8 T cells in Susac syndrome (dated by TCRdb to between 2018 and 2021). The library came from the immunoSEQ multiplex PCR assay. RNA was extracted with the RNeasy kit and about 0.5 to 1 ug was reverse transcribed using random hexamers. The public reads were reanalyzed by TCRdb: fastp trimming at Q25, MiXCR alignment, in-frame beta chains only. For every CDR3 protein sequence, its rows merge into one entry that carries the most common genes and DNA. In this sample the table shows fewer than 80,000 distinct CDR3 sequences, roughly 94% of which occur a single time. Clones ranked in the top ten supply 0.24% of the sample. The sample taken for sequencing was CD8+ T cells from PBMCs. The receptors originated from a human donor in good health.

The V gene is TRBV7-9, the J gene TRBJ1-2, with 7 bases matching TRBD1. CDR1 and CDR2 from the germline V gene are SEHNR and FQNEAQ (reference sequence). This CDR3 region has 13 residues. After removal of 5 bases from V and 5 bases from J, the junction contained 5 bases not matched to a gene. CDR3 coding DNA: TGTGCCAGCAGCCCGGGGACAGCTTATGGCTACACCTTC. Its protein is CASSPGTAYGYTF. Full variable domain (rest looked up from reference TRBV7-9 and TRBJ1-2): DTGVSQNPRHKITKRGQNVTFRCDPISEHNRLYWYRQTLGQGPEFLTYFQNEAQLEKSRLLSDRFSAERPKGSFSTLEIQRTEQGDSAMYLCASSPGTAYGYTFGSGTRLTVV.

V and J are TRBV7-9 and TRBJ2-7; D unresolved. The germline V gene has CDR1 SEHNR and CDR2 FQNEAQ (reference sequence). The CDR3 is 14 amino acids. The V end lost 4 bases, the J end lost 0 bases, and 10 bases lay between the germline ends. CDR3: CASSSDLTSYEQYF. The CDR3 DNA follows: TGTGCCAGCAGCTCCGACTTAACCTCCTACGAGCAGTACTTC.

The chain has TRBV5-1 and TRBJ1-1; D call uncertain. Germline values: CDR1 SGHRS, CDR2 YFSETQ. V was shortened by 4 bases and J by 5 bases, with 15 bases between the two germline ends. The CDR3 extends over 14 amino acids. This CDR3 reads CASSHSRGLTEAFF. In DNA form, the CDR3 reads TGCGCCAGCAGCCACAGCCGAGGGCTGACTGAAGCTTTCTTT.

The chain uses TRBV6-4 and TRBJ2-2, with D possibly TRBD2 on 6 matching bases. Trimming shortened V by 3 bases and J by 7 bases, and 15 bases separated the two germline ends. The length of the CDR3 is 15 residues. CDR1 is MRHNA and CDR2 is SNTAGT in the germline V gene. The CDR3 region is CASSDYAGFGGELFF. The CDR3, as DNA: TGTGCCAGCAGTGATTATGCGGGATTTGGCGGGGAGCTGTTTTTT.

The gene calls are TRBV5-4 and TRBJ2-7; D may be TRBD1 (6 bases). Germline CDR1 is SGHNT and CDR2 is YYREEE (reference sequence). V lost 2 bases to trimming and J lost 1 base, with 13 bases between them. This CDR3 is 15 amino acids long. For the CDR3, the DNA is TGTGCCAGCAGCTTAGCGCAGGGGCCGTCCTACGAGCAGTACTTC. It encodes CASSLAQGPSYEQYF.

The genes are TRBV7-9 and TRBJ2-7, with unresolved D. The CDR3 spans 16 residues. Trimming shortened V by 1 base and J by 6 bases, and 19 bases separated the two germline ends. Germline loops: CDR1 SEHNR, CDR2 FQNEAQ (reference sequence). The DNA for the CDR3 is TGTGCCAGCAGCTTAGGCTCGGGTCTCTCACCAGGCGAGCAGTACTTC. Its protein is CASSLGSGLSPGEQYF. The full variable domain, its missing parts supplied by reference TRBV7-9 and TRBJ2-7, is DTGVSQNPRHKITKRGQNVTFRCDPISEHNRLYWYRQTLGQGPEFLTYFQNEAQLEKSRLLSDRFSAERPKGSFSTLEIQRTEQGDSAMYLCASSLGSGLSPGEQYFGPGTRLTVT.

The V gene is TRBV7-9, the J gene TRBJ2-1; D unresolved. The CDR3 spans 14 residues. The germline V gene encodes CDR1 SEHNR and CDR2 FQNEAQ (reference sequence). V was trimmed by 4 bases and J by 9 bases, leaving 16 bases between them. In DNA form, the CDR3 reads TGTGCCAGCAGCTCCCCTTGGAGTTCGGGTGAGCAGTTCTTC. Amino acids: CASSSPWSSGEQFF. Full variable domain (missing parts from reference TRBV7-9 and TRBJ2-1): DTGVSQNPRHKITKRGQNVTFRCDPISEHNRLYWYRQTLGQGPEFLTYFQNEAQLEKSRLLSDRFSAERPKGSFSTLEIQRTEQGDSAMYLCASSSPWSSGEQFFGPGTRLTVL.

The CDR3 DNA sequence: TGCGCCAGCAGCCAAGAGACCGGGGAGCTGTTTTTT. Its translation is CASSQETGELFF. The V gene is TRBV4-1, the J gene TRBJ2-2; no clear D gene. Germline V gene sequence: CDR1 MGHRA, CDR2 YSYEKL. The V end lost 0 bases, the J end lost 5 bases, and 1 base lay between the germline ends. The CDR3 is 12 residues long.

V and J are TRBV14 and TRBJ1-2; 7 bases are shared with TRBD1. Germline CDR1 and CDR2: SGHDN and FVKESK. There are 13 residues in the CDR3. The J segment lost 4 bases and the V segment lost 4 bases, leaving 3 bases of the junction unmatched. The CDR3 reads CASSPGQTYGYTF. In nucleotides, the CDR3 is TGTGCCAGCAGCCCGGGACAGACCTATGGCTACACCTTC.

The chain uses TRBV27 and TRBJ1-1, with D hard to call. Trimming removed 5 bases from V and 0 bases from J, with 10 bases in between. This CDR3 comprises 14 residues. CDR1 and CDR2 (germline): MNHEY, SMNVEV (reference sequence). CDR3 residues: CASSPGMMNTEAFF. CDR3 DNA: TGTGCCAGCAGTCCCGGAATGATGAACACTGAAGCTTTCTTT.

This chain joins TRBV28 and TRBJ2-5; D perhaps matches TRBD1 (6 bases). The V end lost 2 bases, the J end lost 1 base, and 17 bases lay between the germline ends. The CDR3 loop spans 17 amino acids. Germline values: CDR1 MDHEN, CDR2 SYDVKM. The CDR3 DNA follows: TGTGCCAGCAGTTTACGCCCTGACAGGCTCCGCCAAGAGACCCAGTACTTC. Translating it yields CASSLRPDRLRQETQYF.

V usage is TRBV4-2 and J usage is TRBJ1-6; D uncertain. The CDR3 sequence is 14 residues long. V lost 0 bases and J 12 bases, leaving 12 bases between the germline ends. Germline CDR1 is LGHNA and CDR2 is YNFKEQ. CDR3 nucleotides: TGTGCCAGCAGCCAAGAGGGAGAAGGCGAACCCCTCCACTTT. Translation gives CASSQEGEGEPLHF.

This clonotype was counted a single time. V usage is TRBV7-6 and J usage is TRBJ1-2; 8 bases agree with TRBD1. The germline V gene encodes CDR1 SGHVS and CDR2 FNYEAQ. The V gene end was trimmed by 5 bases and the J gene end by 1 base; junction bases not matched to a gene: 9. The CDR3 is 16 residues long. CDR3 sequence reads: CASSVRTGPDNYGYTF. The CDR3 DNA sequence: TGTGCCAGCAGCGTTAGGACAGGGCCCGATAACTATGGCTACACCTTC.

The J gene is TRBJ2-5, the V gene TRBV7-9; unclear D gene. The CDR3 runs 14 residues. Between the trimmed V and J ends, which lost 2 bases and 1 base, there was a span of 8 bases. Germline CDR1 SEHNR, CDR2 FQNEAQ (reference sequence). In nucleotides, the CDR3 is TGTGCCAGCAGCTTAATTAGGCTCCAAGAGACCCAGTACTTC. This translates into CASSLIRLQETQYF.

This chain joins TRBV29-1 and TRBJ2-7; 7 nucleotides agree with TRBD1. The V gene's germline CDR1 is SQVTM and CDR2 ANQGSEA. The CDR3 totals 12 residues. Trimming at V came to 4 bases and at J to 6 bases, leaving 6 bases not matched to a gene. Here the CDR3 DNA reads TGCAGCGTTGGGGAAGGGGGCGGCGAGCAGTACTTC. Its translation: CSVGEGGGEQYF.

This chain joins TRBV24-1 and TRBJ1-5; no firm D call. The V end was cut by 5 bases, the J end by 4 bases, with 8 bases between. CDR3 length: 13 residues. Germline V CDR1 and CDR2: KGHDR, SFDVKD. CDR3 loop: CATSGLSNQPQHF. The CDR3 bases are TGTGCCACCAGTGGCCTAAGTAATCAGCCCCAGCATTTT.

The chain combines TRBV12-3 or TRBV12-4 with TRBJ1-4; D uncertain. V was pared by 1 base and J by 8 bases, with 17 bases between. This CDR3 is built from 16 residues. CDR3 amino acids: CASSLGTEAVEEKLFF. The CDR3 DNA reads as TGTGCCAGCAGTTTAGGGACGGAGGCCGTGGAGGAAAAACTGTTTTTT.

The V call is TRBV14, the J call TRBJ1-2; 9 nucleotides align to TRBD1. V lost 1 base, J lost 2 bases, and 2 bases stayed unmatched. The CDR3 runs 15 residues. Germline lookup yields CDR1 SGHDN and CDR2 FVKESK. CDR3 loop: CASSQATGGNYGYTF. CDR3 DNA sequence: TGTGCCAGCAGCCAAGCGACAGGGGGAAACTATGGCTACACCTTC.